One and the same sample provided the 32 T cell receptor beta chains below, sequenced in a study of cytomegalovirus exposure and HLA in healthy donors. With 60 Vbeta and 13 Jbeta primers, the PCR was carried out. Here immunoSEQ multiplex PCR was the method, and the copy in TCRdb shows in-frame clones only, minus some. This table has under 200,000 clones, around 80% appearing once. Material: PBMCs. The receptors originated from a man aged 35 to 55 in good health and CMV-seronegative.

V gene TRBV5-1 combines with J gene TRBJ2-1; D is ambiguous. V lost 2 bases and J 9 bases, leaving 18 bases between the germline ends. This CDR3 has 15 amino acids. Germline V gene lookup returns CDR1 SGHRS and CDR2 YFSETQ. CDR3 sequence reads: CASSLDPRVGIEQFF. CDR3 coding DNA: TGCGCCAGCAGCTTAGACCCACGGGTCGGAATTGAGCAGTTCTTC.

CDR3 in DNA: TGTGCCAGCTCACCGTCCGGGACAGGTCAGAACACTGAAGCTTTCTTT. This encodes CASSPSGTGQNTEAFF. V gene TRBV18 combines with J gene TRBJ1-1; 8 bases line up with TRBD1. Trimming at V came to 3 bases and at J to 1 base, leaving 7 bases not matched to a gene. Germline V gene lookup returns CDR1 KGHSH and CDR2 LQKENI. The CDR3 has 16 residues.

CDR3 nucleotides: TGTGCCAGCAGTGAATCCGACCGGGTAAACTATGGCTACACCTTC. Its protein product is CASSESDRVNYGYTF. This chain connects TRBV25-1 to TRBJ1-2; the D is unclear. Germline values: CDR1 MGHDK, CDR2 SYGVNS. This CDR3 comprises 15 residues. Trimming took off 1 base at V and 2 bases at J, with 11 bases between the two ends.

As concerns this clone: The junction does not match germline at one end; this may be a read error. The V gene is TRBV7-9, the J gene TRBJ2-1; TRBD2 agrees at 11 bases. Germline V gene sequence: CDR1 SEHNR, CDR2 FQNEAQ (reference sequence). The CDR3 runs to 15 residues. The CDR3 DNA sequence: TGTTCCAGCAGACCGGCTAGCGGGGGGAACAATGAGCAGTTCTTC. It encodes CSSRPASGGNNEQFF.

In its sample, this clone was seen once. V is TRBV11-2 and J is TRBJ2-2, with 8 bases that match TRBD2. V was pared by 1 base and J by 9 bases, with 10 bases of the junction left unmatched. Germline values: CDR1 SGHAT, CDR2 FQNNGV. The CDR3 is 16 amino acids. CDR3 sequence (DNA): TGTGCCAGCAGCTTAGGATGGACTAGCACTTCCTGGGAGCTGTTTTTT. Translated: CASSLGWTSTSWELFF.

The genes are TRBV27 and TRBJ1-1; 9 nucleotides match TRBD1. The CDR3 length is 16 residues. Germline assignment: CDR1 MNHEY and CDR2 SMNVEV (reference sequence). Germline trimming cut 3 bases from V and 4 bases from J; bases unmatched to any gene: 9. The chain's CDR3 is CASSFLPGQGITEAFF. The CDR3 nucleotides read TGTGCCAGCAGTTTTCTTCCGGGACAGGGTATCACTGAAGCTTTCTTT.

The rearrangement uses TRBV5-6 and TRBJ2-6; weak D call: TRBD2 (5 bases). Germline loops: CDR1 SGHDT, CDR2 YYEEEE. CDR3 length equals 16 residues. V lost 1 base and J 0 bases, leaving 8 bases between the germline ends. In DNA form, the CDR3 reads TGTGCCAGCAGCTTGCTCGGGGACTCTGGGGCCAACGTCCTGACTTTC. It codes for CASSLLGDSGANVLTF.

The chain combines TRBV14 with TRBJ2-2, with 7 bases identical to TRBD1. CDR1 is SGHDN and CDR2 is FVKESK in the germline V gene. CDR3 length: 17 residues. With V trimmed by 4 bases and J by 7 bases, 15 bases remained unmatched. The CDR3 is CASSLTVALQGYGELFF. Written as DNA, the CDR3 is TGTGCCAGCAGCCTCACGGTGGCCCTACAGGGGTACGGGGAGCTGTTTTTT.

Here the CDR3 DNA reads TGTGCCAGCAGTGTAGCTAGCGGTTACTACGAGCAGTACTTC. Its translation: CASSVASGYYEQYF. This sequence joins TRBV25-1 and TRBJ2-7, with 7 bases that match TRBD2. The CDR3 runs 14 residues. The J segment lost 3 bases and the V segment lost 4 bases, leaving 6 bases of the junction unmatched. Germline CDR1 MGHDK, CDR2 SYGVNS.

The genes are TRBV7-9 and TRBJ1-3, with 7 bases identical to TRBD1. This CDR3 region has 14 residues. J gave up 4 bases and V 5 bases, and 5 bases lay outside the gene matches. Germline CDR1 reads SEHNR; CDR2 reads FQNEAQ (reference sequence). This chain's CDR3 is CASSQTGQGNTIYF. In DNA form, the CDR3 reads TGTGCCAGCAGCCAGACAGGGCAAGGAAACACCATATATTTT.

The chain couples TRBV9 to TRBJ2-1; 12 bases are a match to TRBD2. J gave up 4 bases and V 2 bases, and 4 bases lay outside the gene matches. The germline CDR1 and CDR2 sequences are SGDLS and YYNGEE. The CDR3 totals 16 residues. As DNA, the CDR3 is TGTGCCAGCAGCGTCGCTAGCGGGAGGGCTTACAATGAGCAGTTCTTC. Protein: CASSVASGRAYNEQFF. The full variable domain, with the rest looked up from reference TRBV9 and TRBJ2-1, is DSGVTQTPKHLITATGQRVTLRCSPRSGDLSVYWYQQSLDQGLQFLIQYYNGEERAKGNILERFSAQQFPDLHSELNLSSLELGDSALYFCASSVASGRAYNEQFFGPGTRLTVL.

This rearrangement joins TRBV30 to TRBJ1-4; D unresolved. The germline V gene has CDR1 GTSNPN and CDR2 SVGIG (reference sequence). CDR3 size: 17 residues. The V gene lost 0 bases and the J gene lost 2 bases, with 16 bases spanning the gap. This CDR3 reads CAWSVKVFRWTNEKLFF. In DNA form, the CDR3 reads TGTGCCTGGAGTGTAAAAGTTTTCAGGTGGACTAATGAAAAACTGTTTTTT.

The rearrangement joins TRBV4-2 to TRBJ1-3; D is unresolved. CDR3 length: 17 residues. Trimming shortened V by 1 base and J by 0 bases, and 13 bases separated the two germline ends. Germline loops: CDR1 LGHNA, CDR2 YNFKEQ. The CDR3 DNA is TGTGCCAGCAGCCAAGGGCCTACAGCTCTCTCTGGAAACACCATATATTTT. Its translation is CASSQGPTALSGNTIYF.

This clone was seen a handful of times. The V gene is TRBV4-2, the J gene TRBJ1-3; no clear D. V was clipped by 4 bases and J by 4 bases, with 17 bases between them. This CDR3 has 16 residues. In germline, CDR1 is LGHNA, CDR2 YNFKEQ. Here the CDR3 DNA reads TGTGCCAGCAGCCGATCCGAGGGCTTCGGAGGAAACACCATATATTTT. It encodes CASSRSEGFGGNTIYF.

This clone turned up a few times. This chain connects TRBV9 to TRBJ2-7, with 9 bases identical to TRBD2. After removal of 4 bases from V and 2 bases from J, the junction contained 4 bases not matched to a gene. CDR3 size: 14 residues. CDR1 is SGDLS and CDR2 is YYNGEE in the germline V gene. The chain's CDR3 is CASSPGTSPYEQYF. DNA of the CDR3: TGTGCCAGCAGCCCCGGGACTAGCCCCTACGAGCAGTACTTC.

The sample holds one count of this clone. The chain carries TRBV2 and TRBJ1-4; 7 bases are a match to TRBD1. Germline assignment: CDR1 SNHLY and CDR2 FYNNEI. The CDR3 consists of 15 residues. The V gene end was trimmed by 4 bases and the J gene end by 1 base; junction bases not matched to a gene: 3. In nucleotides, the CDR3 is TGTGCCAGCAGTGGACGACAGGGAACTAATGAAAAACTGTTTTTT. Translation: CASSGRQGTNEKLFF.

The chain couples TRBV28 to TRBJ2-7, with a weak D call TRBD1 (6 bases). This CDR3 comprises 13 residues. V was trimmed by 2 bases and J by 2 bases, leaving 7 bases between them. Germline assignment: CDR1 MDHEN and CDR2 SYDVKM. CDR3 nucleotide sequence: TGTGCCAGCAGTTTAGGACAGCCCTACGAGCAGTACTTC. Its translation is CASSLGQPYEQYF.

The rearrangement joins TRBV27 to TRBJ1-6; 8 nucleotides line up with TRBD1. Germline trimming cut 5 bases from V and 7 bases from J; bases unmatched to any gene: 7. The germline gives CDR1 MNHEY, CDR2 SMNVEV (reference sequence). The length of the CDR3 is 15 residues. DNA of the CDR3: TGTGCCAGCAGTGCCGGGACAGGACCGAATTCACCCCTCCACTTT. Its translation is CASSAGTGPNSPLHF.

The CDR3 spells CASSVERANYGYTF. The CDR3 nucleotides read TGCGCCAGCAGCGTCGAGCGTGCTAACTATGGCTACACCTTC. The chain carries TRBV5-1 and TRBJ1-2; D is unclear. Looked up from germline, CDR1 is SGHRS and CDR2 is YFSETQ. The CDR3 contains 14 residues. V lost 4 bases, J lost 0 bases, and 10 bases lay in between.

This chain links TRBV5-1 with TRBJ2-1; 11 bases are a match to TRBD2. Germline loops: CDR1 SGHRS, CDR2 YFSETQ. V shed 4 bases, J shed 0 bases, and the junction held 12 bases outside the gene matches. The CDR3 length is 19 residues. Written as DNA, the CDR3 is TGCGCCAGCAGCCGCCTCAGGACTAGCGGGCTTAGCTCCTACAATGAGCAGTTCTTC. Its translation is CASSRLRTSGLSSYNEQFF.

The rearrangement links TRBV18 to TRBJ1-5, with 7 positions matching TRBD1. The CDR3 has 14 amino acids. Looked up from germline, CDR1 is KGHSH and CDR2 is LQKENI. Trimming removed 8 bases from V and 1 base from J; junction bases left unmatched: 5. The CDR3 protein is CASREQGSNQPQHF. In DNA form, the CDR3 reads TGTGCCAGCCGGGAACAGGGGAGCAATCAGCCCCAGCATTTT.

The count of this clone is one. The chain employs TRBV10-3 and TRBJ1-5, with D perhaps matching TRBD1 (5 bases). This CDR3 region has 19 residues. Trimming took 0 bases from V and 2 from J, leaving 20 bases between them. Per germline, CDR1 ENHRY and CDR2 SYGVKD. The CDR3 DNA reads as TGTGCCATCAGTGAGTCGTTAGGGGTCCAAGGAATGGGCAATCAGCCCCAGCATTTT. Protein product: CAISESLGVQGMGNQPQHF.

This clone appeared a few times. V is TRBV11-2 and J is TRBJ2-1; 9 bases map to TRBD2. The CDR3 spans 15 residues. The germline V gene encodes CDR1 SGHAT and CDR2 FQNNGV. The V and J ends lost 5 bases and 9 bases, in that order; junction bases with no gene match: 11. The CDR3 nucleotides are TGTGCCAGCAGCGTTTCTAGCGGGAATCTGCGTGAGCAGTTCTTC. This sequence encodes CASSVSSGNLREQFF. Based on the CDR3 plus reference TRBV11-2 and TRBJ2-1, the full variable domain is EAGVAQSPRYKIIEKRQSVAFWCNPISGHATLYWYQQILGQGPKLLIQFQNNGVVDDSQLPKDRFSAERLKGVDSTLKIQPAKLEDSAVYLCASSVSSGNLREQFFGPGTRLTVL.

The gene calls are TRBV19 and TRBJ2-7; D is perhaps TRBD1 (6 bases). The CDR3 covers 16 residues. Germline V gene sequence: CDR1 LNHDA, CDR2 SQIVND (reference sequence). The V end was cut by 3 bases, the J end by 2 bases, with 17 bases between. The CDR3 nucleotides read TGTGCCAGTAGTATCCTTCAGGGGAGCCTACCCTACGAGCAGTACGTC. This translates into CASSILQGSLPYEQYV.

There are a few counts of this clone. An end of the junction differs from the germline gene, which may be a read error. The chain joins TRBV29-1 to TRBJ2-6, with D tentatively TRBD1 (5 bases). The CDR3 totals 14 residues. CDR1 SQVTM and CDR2 ANQGSEA come from the germline V gene. The DNA for the CDR3 is TGCAGCGTTGCCCTCCTCTCTGGGGCCAACGGCCTGACTTTC. It codes for CSVALLSGANGLTF.

The chain employs TRBV5-1 and TRBJ1-1, with D tentatively TRBD1 (6 bases). The CDR3 length is 14 residues. Germline V gene lookup returns CDR1 SGHRS and CDR2 YFSETQ. The V end was cut by 4 bases, the J end by 5 bases, with 15 bases between. CDR3 loop: CASSGQLVGTEAFF. DNA for the CDR3: TGCGCCAGCAGCGGACAGTTGGTTGGGACTGAAGCTTTCTTT.

This chain uses TRBV28 with TRBJ1-1; D unresolved. This CDR3 contains 14 residues. CDR1 and CDR2 from the germline V gene are MDHEN and SYDVKM. Trimming cost V 2 bases and J 4 bases, with 11 bases left between them. The CDR3 DNA reads TGTGCCAGCAGTTTAAATCTAGGAGTCACTGAAGCTTTCTTT. Its translation is CASSLNLGVTEAFF.

V is TRBV5-4 and J is TRBJ2-7; 11 nucleotides align to TRBD2. V shed 0 bases and J 6 bases; nucleotides not matched to a gene: 2. This CDR3 has 14 amino acids. Germline V gene lookup returns CDR1 SGHNT and CDR2 YYREEE (reference sequence). The CDR3 here is CASSLELAGVEQYF. The CDR3 DNA reads TGTGCCAGCAGCTTGGAACTAGCGGGAGTCGAGCAGTACTTC. Looking up the rest from reference TRBV5-4 and TRBJ2-7 gives the full variable domain: ETGVTQSPTHLIKTRGQQVTLRCSSQSGHNTVSWYQQALGQGPQFIFQYYREEENGRGNFPPRFSGLQFPNYSSELNVNALELDDSALYLCASSLELAGVEQYFGPGTRLTVT.

In its sample, this clone was seen a few times. This chain links TRBV5-8 with TRBJ2-3; D perhaps matches TRBD2 (5 bases). The CDR3 loop spans 14 amino acids. CDR1 and CDR2 from the germline V gene are SGHTS and YDEGEE. The V end lost 0 bases, the J end lost 4 bases, and 9 bases lay between the germline ends. The CDR3 here is CASSLDGKADTQYF. The CDR3 region has the DNA TGTGCCAGCAGCTTGGACGGGAAGGCAGATACGCAGTATTTT.

With respect to this clone: Other nucleotide sequences in the sample specify the same CDR3. The chain recombines TRBV30 with TRBJ2-1, with 7 bases lining up with TRBD2. The germline V gene has CDR1 GTSNPN and CDR2 SVGIG (reference sequence). The CDR3 extends over 13 amino acids. V dropped 7 bases and J dropped 2; count of bases not matched to a gene: 5. The CDR3 bases are TGTGCCTCTGCTGGGAGGGCCTACAATGAGCAGTTCTTC. Translating it yields CASAGRAYNEQFF.

This clone was seen a few times. The chain recombines TRBV30 with TRBJ1-1, with D maybe TRBD1 (5 bases). The CDR3 has 13 residues. From germline, CDR1 is GTSNPN and CDR2 SVGIG (reference sequence). V lost 6 bases and J lost 6, with 17 bases in between. DNA for the CDR3: TGTGCCTGTGTACAGGAGACTTTGGCTGAAGCTTTCTTT. The encoded protein is CACVQETLAEAFF.

The chain combines TRBV7-9 with TRBJ1-1; a weak D match, TRBD1 (5 bases). Between the trimmed V and J ends, which lost 4 bases and 5 bases, there was a span of 17 bases. CDR3 length: 15 residues. The germline V gene encodes CDR1 SEHNR and CDR2 FQNEAQ (reference sequence). The CDR3 DNA reads as TGTGCCAGCAGCTCCTTAGACCCGTCAGGGACTGAAGCTTTCTTT. The encoded protein is CASSSLDPSGTEAFF.